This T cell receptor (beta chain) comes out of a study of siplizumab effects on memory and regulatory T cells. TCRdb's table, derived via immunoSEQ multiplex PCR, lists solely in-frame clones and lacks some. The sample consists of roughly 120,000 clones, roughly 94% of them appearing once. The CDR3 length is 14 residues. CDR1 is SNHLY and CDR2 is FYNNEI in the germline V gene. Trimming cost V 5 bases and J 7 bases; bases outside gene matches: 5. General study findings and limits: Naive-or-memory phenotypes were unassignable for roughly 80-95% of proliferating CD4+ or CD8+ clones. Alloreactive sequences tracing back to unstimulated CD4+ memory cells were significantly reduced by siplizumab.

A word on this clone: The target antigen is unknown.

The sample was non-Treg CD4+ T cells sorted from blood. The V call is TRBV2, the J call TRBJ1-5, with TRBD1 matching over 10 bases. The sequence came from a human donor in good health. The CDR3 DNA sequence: TGTGCCAGCAGTCAGACAGGGGGCGGACAGCCCCAGCATTTT. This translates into CASSQTGGGQPQHF. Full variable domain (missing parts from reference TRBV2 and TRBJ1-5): EPEVTQTPSHQVTQMGQEVILRCVPISNHLYFYWYRQILGQKVEFLVSFYNNEISEKSEIFDDQFSVERPDGSNFTLKIRSTKLEDSAMYFCASSQTGGGQPQHFGDGTRLSIL.